The present entry profiles one T cell receptor beta chain with its context. The antigen it recognizes is unknown. Nothing much larger sits one base from this clone, and base qualities are not available. Other DNA sequences in this sample translate to the same CDR3. The sample is drawn from a study of blood T cell repertoires in COVID-19 (dated by TCRdb to the early 2020s). Describing the broader study: Collaborator samples came from the United States, Italy and Spain and covered acute and convalescent phases of COVID-19. The repertoires were released in a freely available public database intended as a resource for research on the immune response to SARS-CoV-2. Where available, HLA class I and class II types were obtained from metadata supplied by the sample provider rather than from assay-based typing. Subjects who had been exposed to COVID-19, were actively infected with it, or had recovered from it provided the deeply sampled blood TCRbeta repertoires that made up the dataset. Samples came from the ongoing ImmuneRACE study (first 160 participants) plus 1,254 subjects from 6 global collaborators. The prospective study material was composed of cDNA or gDNA derived from T cells, B-cell-depleted T cells, or PBMCs. A de-identified subject ID, COVID-19 status, age in years and sex were almost always included in the sample metadata.

In the prospective study, participants were roughly 18 to 95 years old, resided in about 25 geographic areas of the United States, and were enrolled through a virtual design. To assign participants to cohorts, the prospective study relied on clinical history that participants themselves reported in a screening survey and a study questionnaire. A participant counted as exposed if, within 2 weeks of entering the study, that participant had been in contact with someone who had a PCR-confirmed or clinician-diagnosed COVID-19 case. Each participant in the prospective study had whole blood, serum and a nasopharyngeal or oropharyngeal swab collected by mobile phlebotomists. Over a roughly 2-month period, participants in the prospective study had the option of providing additional blood draws and questionnaires. Before DNA extraction, blood samples from the prospective study were shipped at room temperature or frozen.

Points the paper makes about the study in general: The amount of clinical and demographic metadata varied by source and participant and was provided uncurated.

V drops 4 bases and J drops 4 bases, leaving 6 bases in between. The CDR3 sequence holds 11 residues, the cysteine and phenylalanine included. The CDR3 DNA has 33 bases and is translated from base 1. Sequences SGDLS (CDR1) and YYNGEE (CDR2) are obtained from the germline V gene. TCRbeta CDR3 regions were amplified from genomic DNA using the immunoSEQ Assay, a bias-controlled multiplex PCR. In the original analysis: The number of nucleated cells in each sample was estimated from the amplification of reference gene primers within the assay. To quantify the absolute abundance of each unique TCRbeta CDR3 rearrangement, sequence reads were collapsed and filtered. For each sample, productive Simpson clonality was calculated as the square root of Simpson's diversity index across productive rearrangements. Imported from immuneACCESS, the table was reduced by TCRdb to in-frame sequences with V and J called. These copies leave out some clones; in studies compared against another copy, an unresolved V gene accounts for under half, and the cause of the remainder is not known. V and J calls and clone size are given by that table; D and trimming were obtained from the DNA. The sample table lists 190,000 or so clones, 70% to 90% of them with a count of one. Roughly 4% of the sample is taken by the ten largest.

This receptor chain uses TRBV9 and TRBJ2-7, with a tentative D gene TRBD1 over 5 matching bases. The clonotype comes from a woman aged 30 to 39 who had been exposed to COVID-19. The sample taken for sequencing was PBMCs or T cells enriched from blood (not recorded which). The CDR3 protein sequence reads: CASSRGYEQYF. The sequenced DNA is TGTGCCAGCAGCAGGGGATACGAGCAGTACTTC.